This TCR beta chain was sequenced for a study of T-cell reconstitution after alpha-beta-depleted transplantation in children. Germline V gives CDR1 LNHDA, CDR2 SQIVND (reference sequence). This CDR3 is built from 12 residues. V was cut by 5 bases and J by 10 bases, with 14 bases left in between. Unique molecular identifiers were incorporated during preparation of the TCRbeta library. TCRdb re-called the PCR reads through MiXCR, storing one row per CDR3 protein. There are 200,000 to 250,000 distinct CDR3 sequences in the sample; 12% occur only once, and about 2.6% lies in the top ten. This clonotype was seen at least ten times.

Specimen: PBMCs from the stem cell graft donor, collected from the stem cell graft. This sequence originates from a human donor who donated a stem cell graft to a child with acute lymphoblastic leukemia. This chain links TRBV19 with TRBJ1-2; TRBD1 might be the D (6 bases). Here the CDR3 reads CASSSRTVLYTF. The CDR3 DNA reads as TGTGCCAGTAGTTCAAGGACAGTCCTCTACACCTTC.